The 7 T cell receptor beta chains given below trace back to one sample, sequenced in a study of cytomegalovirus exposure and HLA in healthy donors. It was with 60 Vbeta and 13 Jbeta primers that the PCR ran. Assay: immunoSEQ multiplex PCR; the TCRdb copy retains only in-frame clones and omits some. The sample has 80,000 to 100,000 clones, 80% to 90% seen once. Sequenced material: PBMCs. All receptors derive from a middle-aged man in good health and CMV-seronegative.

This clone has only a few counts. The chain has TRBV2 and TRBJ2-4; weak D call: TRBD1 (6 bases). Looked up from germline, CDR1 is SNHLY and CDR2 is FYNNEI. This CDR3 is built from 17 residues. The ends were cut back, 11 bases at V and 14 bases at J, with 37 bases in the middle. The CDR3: CAANPRKRGTRIFLKYF. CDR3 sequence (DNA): TGTGCCGCCAACCCAAGGAAACGAGGGACAAGGATTTTCTTAAAGTACTTC.

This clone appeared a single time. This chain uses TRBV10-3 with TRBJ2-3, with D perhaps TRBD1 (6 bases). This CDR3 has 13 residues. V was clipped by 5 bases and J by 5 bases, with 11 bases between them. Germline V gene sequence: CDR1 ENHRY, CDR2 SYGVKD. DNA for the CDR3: TGTGCCATCAGTTGGACAGCTTTAGATACGCAGTATTTT. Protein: CAISWTALDTQYF.

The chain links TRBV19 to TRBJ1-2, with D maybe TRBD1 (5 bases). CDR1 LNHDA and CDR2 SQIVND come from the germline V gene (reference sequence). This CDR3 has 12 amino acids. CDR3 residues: CGAGPPNYGYTF. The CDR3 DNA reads TGTGGGGCGGGACCCCCTAACTATGGCTACACCTTC.

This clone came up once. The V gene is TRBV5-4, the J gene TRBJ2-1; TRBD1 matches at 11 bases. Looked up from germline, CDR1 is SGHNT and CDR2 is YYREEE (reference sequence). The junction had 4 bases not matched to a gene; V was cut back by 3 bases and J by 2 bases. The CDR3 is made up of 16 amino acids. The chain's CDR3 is CASSSPGQGAYNEQFF. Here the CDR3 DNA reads TGTGCCAGCAGCTCTCCGGGACAGGGGGCCTACAATGAGCAGTTCTTC.

CDR3 sequence: CASSYSGQETPLHF. The CDR3, as DNA: TGTGCCAGCAGTTACTCGGGGCAGGAAACACCCCTCCACTTT. The chain uses TRBV6-6 and TRBJ1-6, with D tentatively TRBD1 (5 bases). Between the trimmed V and J ends, which lost 0 bases and 11 bases, there was a span of 11 bases. Looked up from germline, CDR1 is MNHNY and CDR2 is SVGAGI (reference sequence). The CDR3 loop spans 14 amino acids.

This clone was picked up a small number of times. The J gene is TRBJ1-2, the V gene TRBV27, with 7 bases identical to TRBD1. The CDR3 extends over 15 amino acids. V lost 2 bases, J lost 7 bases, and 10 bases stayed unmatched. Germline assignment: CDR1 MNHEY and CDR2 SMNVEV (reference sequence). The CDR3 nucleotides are TGTGCCAGCAGTTTAGATCCGGGACAGCGGTTTGGCTACACCTTC. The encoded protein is CASSLDPGQRFGYTF.

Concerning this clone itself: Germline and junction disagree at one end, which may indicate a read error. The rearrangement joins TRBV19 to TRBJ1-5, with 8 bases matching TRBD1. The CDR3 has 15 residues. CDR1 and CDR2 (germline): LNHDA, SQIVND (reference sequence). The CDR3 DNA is TGTGCCAGTAGTTCACCCGACAGGGGCCCCGAATTGTGGAATTTT. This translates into CASSSPDRGPELWNF.